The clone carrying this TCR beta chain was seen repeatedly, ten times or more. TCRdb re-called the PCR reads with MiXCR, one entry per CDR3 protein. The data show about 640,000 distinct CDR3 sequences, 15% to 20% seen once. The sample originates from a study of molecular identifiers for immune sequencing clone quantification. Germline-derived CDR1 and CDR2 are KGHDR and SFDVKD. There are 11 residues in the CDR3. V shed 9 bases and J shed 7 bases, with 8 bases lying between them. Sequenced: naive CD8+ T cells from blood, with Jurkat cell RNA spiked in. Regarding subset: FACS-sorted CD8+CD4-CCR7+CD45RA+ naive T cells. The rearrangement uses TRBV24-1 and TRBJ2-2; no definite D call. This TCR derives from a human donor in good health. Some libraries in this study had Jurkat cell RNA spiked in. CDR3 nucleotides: TGTGCCACCGAAGGGAACGGGGAGCTGTTTTTT. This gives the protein CATEGNGELFF.